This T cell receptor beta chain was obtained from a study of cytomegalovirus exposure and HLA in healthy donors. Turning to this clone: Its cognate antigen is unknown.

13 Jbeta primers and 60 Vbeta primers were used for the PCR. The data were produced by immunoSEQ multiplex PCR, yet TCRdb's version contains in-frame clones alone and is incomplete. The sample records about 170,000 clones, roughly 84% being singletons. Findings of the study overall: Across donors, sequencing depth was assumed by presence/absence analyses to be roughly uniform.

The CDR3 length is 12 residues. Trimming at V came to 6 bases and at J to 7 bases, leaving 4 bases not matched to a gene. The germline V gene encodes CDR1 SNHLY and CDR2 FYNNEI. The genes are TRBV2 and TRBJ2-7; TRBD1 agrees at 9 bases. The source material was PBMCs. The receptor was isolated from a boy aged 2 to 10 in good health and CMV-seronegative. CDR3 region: CASRTDRGEQYV. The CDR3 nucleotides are TGTGCCAGCAGAACGGACAGGGGTGAGCAGTACGTC.